One sample yielded the 10 T cell receptor beta chains listed below, sequenced in a study of T cell responses to AZD1222 COVID-19 vaccine. The method was immunoSEQ multiplex PCR; TCRdb's version includes in-frame clones alone and lacks a portion of them. Seen here are some 200,000 clones, around 90% observed once, and the top ten hold under 6.5%. Sequenced material: peripheral blood, taken on day 0 of AZD1222 vaccination. These receptors were taken from an adult in good health.

This chain's CDR3 is CASSLGGISPLHF. The CDR3 DNA sequence: TGTGCCAGCAGTTTAGGAGGGATTTCACCCCTCCACTTT. The chain links TRBV12-3 or TRBV12-4 to TRBJ1-6; D remains ambiguous. The V end was cut by 1 base, the J end by 9 bases, with 7 bases between. The CDR3 is 13 residues long.

This clone was seen a handful of times. This chain joins TRBV19 and TRBJ2-7; 11 bases agree with TRBD1. This CDR3 is built from 14 residues. V gave up 4 bases and J gave up 2 bases; unmatched junction bases: 1. CDR1 is LNHDA, CDR2 SQIVND, per germline (reference sequence). The CDR3 nucleotides read TGTGCCAGTAGTAGGACAGGGGGCACCTACGAGCAGTACTTC. It is translated as CASSRTGGTYEQYF.

A few counts support this clone. V usage is TRBV24-1 and J usage is TRBJ2-3; 15 bases align to TRBD2. CDR3 length: 15 residues. J was trimmed by 5 bases and V by 9 bases; bases with no gene match: 5. Germline V gene data show CDR1 as KGHDR and CDR2 as SFDVKD. CDR3 in amino acids: CATLGLAGGRDTQYF. CDR3 nucleotide sequence: TGTGCCACCTTGGGACTAGCGGGAGGACGAGATACGCAGTATTTT.

The rearrangement uses TRBV6-1 and TRBJ1-1; D gene ambiguous. The CDR3 length is 14 residues. Trimming shortened V by 3 bases and J by 5 bases, and 13 bases separated the two germline ends. Germline loops: CDR1 MNHNS, CDR2 SASEGT. In nucleotides, the CDR3 is TGTGCCAGCAGTGAGGGTCCGGACGGGACTGAAGCTTTCTTT. Translated, it gives CASSEGPDGTEAFF.

This clone occurred once. The chain's CDR3 is CASRPGQSLAARNNEQFF. The CDR3 DNA is TGTGCCAGCAGACCGGGACAATCACTAGCGGCCCGTAACAATGAGCAGTTCTTC. The chain joins TRBV28 to TRBJ2-1, with TRBD2 matching 8 bases. Germline trimming cut 6 bases from V and 5 bases from J; bases unmatched to any gene: 18. The CDR3 is made up of 18 amino acids. Germline values: CDR1 MDHEN, CDR2 SYDVKM.

The chain links TRBV28 to TRBJ1-3; 7 nucleotides match TRBD1. Trimming at V came to 6 bases and at J to 6 bases, leaving 8 bases not matched to a gene. The germline gives CDR1 MDHEN, CDR2 SYDVKM. The CDR3 loop spans 14 amino acids. This chain's CDR3 is CASSLGTALNTIYF. The CDR3 bases are TGTGCCAGCAGCCTCGGGACAGCACTAAACACCATATATTTT.

The gene calls are TRBV10-3 and TRBJ1-4, with TRBD1 matching 8 bases. Trimming took 10 bases from V and 7 from J; bases not matched to a gene: 14. The CDR3 runs 15 residues. The germline gives CDR1 ENHRY, CDR2 SYGVKD. CDR3 sequence reads: CATSMRDRGVEKLFF. CDR3 bases: TGTGCCACCTCGATGCGAGACAGGGGAGTTGAAAAACTGTTTTTT.

This chain connects TRBV6-5 to TRBJ1-5; 11 nucleotides line up with TRBD1. Germline CDR1 and CDR2: MNHEY and SVGAGI. CDR3 length equals 15 residues. Trimming cost V 8 bases and J 6 bases; bases outside gene matches: 9. The CDR3 DNA sequence: TGTGCCAGCCTCCCCAGGACAGGGGGCGGTCAGCCCCAGCATTTT. Residues: CASLPRTGGGQPQHF.

The chain is built from TRBV29-1 and TRBJ2-5; the match to TRBD2 covers 9 bases. CDR3 length equals 15 residues. V was pared by 4 bases and J by 5 bases, with 11 bases of the junction left unmatched. CDR1 and CDR2 (germline): SQVTM, ANQGSEA. CDR3 residues: CSVGSAGGLWETQYF. The CDR3 DNA reads TGCAGCGTTGGTTCTGCGGGAGGGCTTTGGGAGACCCAGTACTTC.

V usage is TRBV18 and J usage is TRBJ2-3; TRBD2 agrees at 9 bases. The V gene's germline CDR1 is KGHSH and CDR2 LQKENI. The length of the CDR3 is 16 residues. The ends lost 2 bases at V and 5 bases at J; junction bases unmatched: 8. Here the CDR3 reads CASSPMLAGQVDTQYF. CDR3 in DNA: TGTGCCAGCTCACCAATGCTAGCGGGGCAGGTAGATACGCAGTATTTT.